What follows describes a single TCR beta chain. Trimming at V came to 3 bases and at J to 2 bases, leaving 4 bases not matched to a gene. The CDR3 is made up of 15 amino acids. The germline V gene has CDR1 KGHSH and CDR2 LQKENI. RNA, at about 0.45 to 1 ug, was reverse transcribed with random hexamers. A single record per CDR3 protein comes from TCRdb applying MiXCR to the immunoSEQ multiplex PCR reads. The sample contains roughly 120,000 distinct CDR3 sequences, around 94% of which appear only once. The data were obtained in a study of CD8 T cells in Susac syndrome. The CD8+ and CD4+ T cells were isolated magnetically using a negative isolation approach, whereas the TEMRA cells were enriched by FACS.

This clonotype was obtained from a human donor in good health. The gene calls are TRBV18 and TRBJ2-7, with TRBD2 identical over 10 bases. Sample: CD4+ T cells from PBMCs. This CDR3 reads CASSPQLAGTYEQYF. The CDR3 region has the DNA TGTGCCAGCTCACCCCAACTAGCGGGAACCTACGAGCAGTACTTC.